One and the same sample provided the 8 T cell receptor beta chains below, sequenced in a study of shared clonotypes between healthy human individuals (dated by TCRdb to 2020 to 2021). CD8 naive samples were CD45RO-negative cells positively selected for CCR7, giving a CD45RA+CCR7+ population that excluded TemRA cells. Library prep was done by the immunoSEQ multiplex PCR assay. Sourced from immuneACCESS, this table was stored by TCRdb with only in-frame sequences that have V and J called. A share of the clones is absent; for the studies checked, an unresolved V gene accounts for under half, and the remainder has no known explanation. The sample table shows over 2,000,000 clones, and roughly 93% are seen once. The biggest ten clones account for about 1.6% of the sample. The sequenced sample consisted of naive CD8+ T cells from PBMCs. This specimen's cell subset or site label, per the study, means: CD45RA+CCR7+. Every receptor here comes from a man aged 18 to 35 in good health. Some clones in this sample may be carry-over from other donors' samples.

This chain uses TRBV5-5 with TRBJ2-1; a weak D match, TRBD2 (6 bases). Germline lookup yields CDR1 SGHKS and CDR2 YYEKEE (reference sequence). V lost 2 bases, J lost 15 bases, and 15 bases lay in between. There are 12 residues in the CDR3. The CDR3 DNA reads TGTGCCAGCAGCTTCCCGGGAGCTAGCAGGTTCTTC. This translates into CASSFPGASRFF.

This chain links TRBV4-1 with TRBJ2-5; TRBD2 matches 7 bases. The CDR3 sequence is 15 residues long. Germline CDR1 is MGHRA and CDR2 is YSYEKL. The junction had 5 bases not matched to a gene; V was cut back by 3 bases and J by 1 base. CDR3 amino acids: CASSHRWGGQETQYF. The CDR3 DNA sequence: TGCGCCAGCAGCCACCGATGGGGGGGCCAAGAGACCCAGTACTTC.

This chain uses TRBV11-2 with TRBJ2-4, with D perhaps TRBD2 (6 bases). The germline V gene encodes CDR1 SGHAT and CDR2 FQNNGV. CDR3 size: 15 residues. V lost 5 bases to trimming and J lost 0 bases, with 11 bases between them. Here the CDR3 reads CASSEAGLAKNIQYF. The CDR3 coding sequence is TGTGCCAGCAGCGAAGCGGGTTTAGCCAAAAACATTCAGTACTTC.

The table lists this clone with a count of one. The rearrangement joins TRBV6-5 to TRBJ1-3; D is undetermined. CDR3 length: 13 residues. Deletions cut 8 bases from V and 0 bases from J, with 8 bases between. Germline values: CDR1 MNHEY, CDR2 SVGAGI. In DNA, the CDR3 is TGTGCCAGCGGGTGGTTCTCTGGAAACACCATATATTTT. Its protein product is CASGWFSGNTIYF.

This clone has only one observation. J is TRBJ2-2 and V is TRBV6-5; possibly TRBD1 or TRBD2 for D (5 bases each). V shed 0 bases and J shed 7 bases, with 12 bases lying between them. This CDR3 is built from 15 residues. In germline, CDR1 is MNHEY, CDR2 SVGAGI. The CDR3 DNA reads TGTGCCAGCAGTTACTCGGGACCAGGAGGCGGGGAGCTGTTTTTT. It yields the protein CASSYSGPGGGELFF.

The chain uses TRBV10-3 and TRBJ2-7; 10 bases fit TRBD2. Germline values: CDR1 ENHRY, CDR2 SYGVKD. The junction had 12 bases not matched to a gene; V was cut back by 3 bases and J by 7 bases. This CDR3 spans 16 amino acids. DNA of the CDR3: TGTGCCATCAGTGAAGGCAGCGGGAGGGCCCTCGAAGAGCAGTACTTC. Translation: CAISEGSGRALEEQYF.

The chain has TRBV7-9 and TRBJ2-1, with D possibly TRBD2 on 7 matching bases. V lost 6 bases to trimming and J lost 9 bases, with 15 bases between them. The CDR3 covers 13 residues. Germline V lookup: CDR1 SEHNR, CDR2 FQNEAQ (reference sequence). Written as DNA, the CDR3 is TGTGCCAGCAGGGGAGGGGGTATGGGTGAGCAGTTCTTC. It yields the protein CASRGGGMGEQFF.

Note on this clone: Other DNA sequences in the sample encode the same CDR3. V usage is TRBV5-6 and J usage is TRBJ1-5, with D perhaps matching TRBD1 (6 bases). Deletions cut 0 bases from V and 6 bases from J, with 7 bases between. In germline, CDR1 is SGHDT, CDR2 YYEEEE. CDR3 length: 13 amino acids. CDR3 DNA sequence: TGTGCCAGCAGCTTGGGGGGGGCTCAGCCCCAGCATTTT. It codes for CASSLGGAQPQHF. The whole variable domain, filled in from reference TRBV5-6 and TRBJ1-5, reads DAGVTQSPTHLIKTRGQQVTLRCSPKSGHDTVSWYQQALGQGPQFIFQYYEEEERQRGNFPDRFSGHQFPNYSSELNVNALLLGDSALYLCASSLGGAQPQHFGDGTRLSIL.